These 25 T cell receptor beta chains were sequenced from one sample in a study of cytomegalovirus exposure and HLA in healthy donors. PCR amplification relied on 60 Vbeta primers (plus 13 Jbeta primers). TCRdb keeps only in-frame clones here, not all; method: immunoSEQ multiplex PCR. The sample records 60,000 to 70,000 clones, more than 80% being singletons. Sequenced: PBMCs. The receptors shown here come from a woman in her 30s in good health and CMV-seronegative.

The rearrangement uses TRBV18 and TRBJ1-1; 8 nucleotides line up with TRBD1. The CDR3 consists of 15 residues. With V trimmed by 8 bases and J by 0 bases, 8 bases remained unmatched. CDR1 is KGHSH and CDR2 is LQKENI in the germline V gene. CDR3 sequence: CASVQGARMNTEAFF. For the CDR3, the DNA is TGTGCCAGCGTCCAGGGGGCGCGTATGAACACTGAAGCTTTCTTT.

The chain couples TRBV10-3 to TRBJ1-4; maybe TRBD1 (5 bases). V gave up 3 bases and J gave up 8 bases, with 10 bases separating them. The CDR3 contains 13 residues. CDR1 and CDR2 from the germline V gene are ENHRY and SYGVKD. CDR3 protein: CAISDRVREKLFF. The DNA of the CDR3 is TGTGCCATCAGTGACAGGGTCCGAGAAAAACTGTTTTTT.

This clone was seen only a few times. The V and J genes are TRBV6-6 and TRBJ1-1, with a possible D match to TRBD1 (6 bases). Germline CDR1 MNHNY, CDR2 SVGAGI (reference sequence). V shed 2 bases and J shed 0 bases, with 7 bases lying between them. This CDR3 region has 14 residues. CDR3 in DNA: TGTGCCAGCAGTTACGGACAGATGAACACTGAAGCTTTCTTT. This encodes CASSYGQMNTEAFF.

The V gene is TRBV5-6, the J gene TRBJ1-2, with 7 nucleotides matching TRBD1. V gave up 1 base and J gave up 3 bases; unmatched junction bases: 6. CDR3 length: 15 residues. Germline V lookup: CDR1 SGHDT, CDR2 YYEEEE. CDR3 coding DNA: TGTGCCAGCAGCTTGCTGAGGGGGACAGACTATGGCTACACCTTC. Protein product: CASSLLRGTDYGYTF.

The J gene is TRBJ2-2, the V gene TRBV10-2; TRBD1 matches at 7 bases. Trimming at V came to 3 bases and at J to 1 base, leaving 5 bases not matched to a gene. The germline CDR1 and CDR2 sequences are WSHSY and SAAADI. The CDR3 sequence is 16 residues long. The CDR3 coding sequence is TGCGCCAGCAGTGATTCCCGGGACAGGAACACCGGGGAGCTGTTTTTT. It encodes CASSDSRDRNTGELFF.

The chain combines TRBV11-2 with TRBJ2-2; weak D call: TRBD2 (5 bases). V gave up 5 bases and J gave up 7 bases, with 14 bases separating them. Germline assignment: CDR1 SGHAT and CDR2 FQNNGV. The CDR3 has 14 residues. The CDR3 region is CASSLQRPFGELFF. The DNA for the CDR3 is TGTGCCAGCAGCCTACAGCGGCCTTTCGGGGAGCTGTTTTTT.

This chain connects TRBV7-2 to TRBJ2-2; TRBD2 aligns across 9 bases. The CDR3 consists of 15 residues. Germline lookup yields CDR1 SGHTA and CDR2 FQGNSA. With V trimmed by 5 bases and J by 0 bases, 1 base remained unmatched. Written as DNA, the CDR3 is TGTGCCAGCAGCCGACTAGCGGCGAACACCGGGGAGCTGTTTTTT. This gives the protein CASSRLAANTGELFF.

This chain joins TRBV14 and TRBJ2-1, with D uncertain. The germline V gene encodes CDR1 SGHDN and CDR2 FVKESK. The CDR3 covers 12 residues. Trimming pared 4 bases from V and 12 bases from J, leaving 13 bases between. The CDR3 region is CASSPTGFTQFF. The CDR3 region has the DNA TGTGCCAGCAGCCCCACCGGTTTCACGCAGTTCTTC.

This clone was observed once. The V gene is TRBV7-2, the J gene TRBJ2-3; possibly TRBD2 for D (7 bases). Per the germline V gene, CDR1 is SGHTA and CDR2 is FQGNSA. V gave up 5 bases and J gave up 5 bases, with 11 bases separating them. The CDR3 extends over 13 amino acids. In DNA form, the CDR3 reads TGTGCCAGCAGCCCTAGGGGGGGAGATACGCAGTATTTT. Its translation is CASSPRGGDTQYF. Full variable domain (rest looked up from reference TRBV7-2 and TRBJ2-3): GAGVSQSPSNKVTEKGKDVELRCDPISGHTALYWYRQSLGQGLEFLIYFQGNSAPDKSGLPSDRFSAERTGGSVSTLTIQRTQQEDSAVYLCASSPRGGDTQYFGPGTRLTVL.

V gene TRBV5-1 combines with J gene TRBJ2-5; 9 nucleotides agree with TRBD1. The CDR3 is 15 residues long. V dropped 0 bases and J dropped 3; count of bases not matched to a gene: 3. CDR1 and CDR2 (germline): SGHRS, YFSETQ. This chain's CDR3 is CASSLVGQGKETQYF. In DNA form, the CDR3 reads TGCGCCAGCAGCTTGGTTGGACAGGGGAAAGAGACCCAGTACTTC.

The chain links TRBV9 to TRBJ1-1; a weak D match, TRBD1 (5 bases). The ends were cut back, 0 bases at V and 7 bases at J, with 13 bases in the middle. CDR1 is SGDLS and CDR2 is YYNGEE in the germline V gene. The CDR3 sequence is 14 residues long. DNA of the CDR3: TGTGCCAGCAGCGTAGTAGGAGGAGGGGATGAAGCTTTCTTT. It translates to CASSVVGGGDEAFF.

Written as DNA, the CDR3 is TGCGCCAGCAGCCAAGAGCAAACAGTCTATAATTCACCCCTCCACTTT. This sequence encodes CASSQEQTVYNSPLHF. The chain carries TRBV4-3 and TRBJ1-6; D remains ambiguous. The V end lost 0 bases, the J end lost 3 bases, and 9 bases lay between the germline ends. The CDR3 contains 16 residues. Per the germline V gene, CDR1 is LGHNA and CDR2 is YSLEER.

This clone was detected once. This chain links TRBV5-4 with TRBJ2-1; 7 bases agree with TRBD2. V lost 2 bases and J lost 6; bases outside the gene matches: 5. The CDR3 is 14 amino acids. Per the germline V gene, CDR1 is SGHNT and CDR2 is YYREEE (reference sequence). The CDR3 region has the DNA TGTGCCAGCAGCTTTCGGATAGCGGGCAATGAGCAGTTCTTC. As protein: CASSFRIAGNEQFF.

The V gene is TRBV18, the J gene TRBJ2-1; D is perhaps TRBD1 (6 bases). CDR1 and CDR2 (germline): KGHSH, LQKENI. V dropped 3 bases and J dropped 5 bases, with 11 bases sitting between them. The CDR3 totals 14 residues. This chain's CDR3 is CASSPRGSNNEQFF. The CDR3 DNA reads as TGTGCCAGCTCACCTAGGGGGAGTAACAATGAGCAGTTCTTC.

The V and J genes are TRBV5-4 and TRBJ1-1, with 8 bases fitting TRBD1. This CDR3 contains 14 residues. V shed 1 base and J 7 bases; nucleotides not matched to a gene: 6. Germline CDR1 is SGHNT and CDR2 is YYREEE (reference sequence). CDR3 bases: TGTGCCAGCAGCTTGTCAGGGGGCCTCGGTGAAGCTTTCTTT. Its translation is CASSLSGGLGEAFF.

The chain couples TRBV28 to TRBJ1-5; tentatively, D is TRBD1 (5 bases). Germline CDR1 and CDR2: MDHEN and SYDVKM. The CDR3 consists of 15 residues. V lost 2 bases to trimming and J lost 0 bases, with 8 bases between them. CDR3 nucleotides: TGTGCCAGCAGTTTAGTGACAGCTAGCAATCAGCCCCAGCATTTT. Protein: CASSLVTASNQPQHF.

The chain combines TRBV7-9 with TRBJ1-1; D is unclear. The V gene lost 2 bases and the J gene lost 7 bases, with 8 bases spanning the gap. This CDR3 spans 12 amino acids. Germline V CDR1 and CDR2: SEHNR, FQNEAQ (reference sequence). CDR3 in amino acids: CASSLPGYEAFF. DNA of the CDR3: TGTGCCAGCAGCTTACCGGGGTATGAAGCTTTCTTT. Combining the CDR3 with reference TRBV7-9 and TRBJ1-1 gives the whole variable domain DTGVSQNPRHKITKRGQNVTFRCDPISEHNRLYWYRQTLGQGPEFLTYFQNEAQLEKSRLLSDRFSAERPKGSFSTLEIQRTEQGDSAMYLCASSLPGYEAFFGQGTRLTVV.

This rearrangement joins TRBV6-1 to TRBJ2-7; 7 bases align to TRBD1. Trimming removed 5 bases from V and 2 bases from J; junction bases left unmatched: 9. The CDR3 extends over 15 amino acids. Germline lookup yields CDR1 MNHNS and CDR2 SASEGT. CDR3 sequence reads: CASSSTRTGAYEQYF. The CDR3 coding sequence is TGTGCCAGCAGTTCCACAAGGACAGGTGCCTACGAGCAGTACTTC.

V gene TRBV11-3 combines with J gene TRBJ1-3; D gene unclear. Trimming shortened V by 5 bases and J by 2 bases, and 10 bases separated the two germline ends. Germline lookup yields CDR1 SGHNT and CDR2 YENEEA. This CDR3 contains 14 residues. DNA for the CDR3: TGTGCCAGCAGCCCTACCGATGCTGGAAACACCATATATTTT. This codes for CASSPTDAGNTIYF.

The CDR3: CASSPGQHTDNEQFF. DNA of the CDR3: TGTGCCAGCAGCCCCGGACAGCACACCGACAATGAGCAGTTCTTC. The gene calls are TRBV11-3 and TRBJ2-1, with D perhaps matching TRBD1 (6 bases). The CDR3 contains 15 residues. The germline gives CDR1 SGHNT, CDR2 YENEEA. With 5 bases removed from V and 5 bases from J, the gap between germline ends came to 16 bases.

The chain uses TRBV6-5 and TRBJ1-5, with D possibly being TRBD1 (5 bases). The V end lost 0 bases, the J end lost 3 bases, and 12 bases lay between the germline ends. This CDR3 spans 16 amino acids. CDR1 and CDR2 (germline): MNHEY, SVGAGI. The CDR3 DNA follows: TGTGCCAGCAGTTACTCGTCCAGGGCGCTCAATCAGCCCCAGCATTTT. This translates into CASSYSSRALNQPQHF.

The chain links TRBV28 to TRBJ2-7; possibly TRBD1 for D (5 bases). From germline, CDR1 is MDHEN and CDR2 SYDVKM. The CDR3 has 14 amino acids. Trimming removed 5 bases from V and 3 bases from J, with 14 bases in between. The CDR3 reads CASSGLGALYEQYF. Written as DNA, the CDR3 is TGTGCCAGCAGTGGCCTAGGGGCCCTCTACGAGCAGTACTTC.

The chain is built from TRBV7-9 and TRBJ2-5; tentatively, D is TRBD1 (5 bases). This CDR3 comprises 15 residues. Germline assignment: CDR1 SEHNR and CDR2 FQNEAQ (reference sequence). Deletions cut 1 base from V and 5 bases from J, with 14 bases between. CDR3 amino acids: CASSLVGESMETQYF. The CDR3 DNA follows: TGTGCCAGCAGCTTAGTAGGGGAATCAATGGAGACCCAGTACTTC. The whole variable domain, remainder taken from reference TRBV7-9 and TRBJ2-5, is DTGVSQNPRHKITKRGQNVTFRCDPISEHNRLYWYRQTLGQGPEFLTYFQNEAQLEKSRLLSDRFSAERPKGSFSTLEIQRTEQGDSAMYLCASSLVGESMETQYFGPGTRLLVL.

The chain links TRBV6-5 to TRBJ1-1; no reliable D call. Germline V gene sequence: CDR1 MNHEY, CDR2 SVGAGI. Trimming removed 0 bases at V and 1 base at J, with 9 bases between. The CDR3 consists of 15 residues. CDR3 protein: CASSYSTTGNTEAFF. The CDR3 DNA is TGTGCCAGCAGTTACTCGACAACCGGGAACACTGAAGCTTTCTTT.

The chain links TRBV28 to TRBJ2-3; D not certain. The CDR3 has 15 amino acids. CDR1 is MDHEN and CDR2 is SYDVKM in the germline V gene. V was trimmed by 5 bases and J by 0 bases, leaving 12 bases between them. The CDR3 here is CASSTRLVSTDTQYF. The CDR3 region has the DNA TGTGCCAGCAGTACACGCCTGGTGAGCACAGATACGCAGTATTTT.